Listed here are 29 T cell receptor beta chains from one sample, sequenced in a study of T-cell memory formation after mild COVID-19. TCRdb redid the calling of the 5' RACE reads with MiXCR, one entry per CDR3 protein. Of around 340,000 distinct CDR3 sequences detected, roughly an eighth appear once; the ten largest clones hold about 20%. Input material: PBMCs or a T cell subset sorted from them (not recorded which). The receptors come from a man between 18 and 29 years old who had mild COVID-19 (a few samples of this study predate the infection). Cell type and time point are not known.

This clonotype was observed a few times. The gene calls are TRBV4-3 and TRBJ2-7, with unresolved D. Germline CDR1 is LGHNA and CDR2 is YSLEER. CDR3 length: 15 residues. V gave up 0 bases and J gave up 0 bases, with 9 bases separating them. The CDR3 DNA follows: TGCGCCAGCAGCCAAGATGGCGGTACCTCCTACGAGCAGTACTTC. Its protein is CASSQDGGTSYEQYF.

This clonotype was counted a few times. V is TRBV7-9 and J is TRBJ2-1, with TRBD2 matching over 7 bases. V gave up 0 bases and J gave up 4 bases; unmatched junction bases: 6. The V gene's germline CDR1 is SEHNR and CDR2 FQNEAQ (reference sequence). This CDR3 spans 16 amino acids. The CDR3 protein is CASSLAGGKGYNEQFF. The CDR3 DNA sequence: TGTGCCAGCAGCTTAGCGGGAGGGAAGGGATACAATGAGCAGTTCTTC.

The chain has TRBV20-1 and TRBJ2-1; 7 bases align to TRBD1. CDR3 length equals 15 residues. CDR1 DFQATT and CDR2 SNEGSKA come from the germline V gene (reference sequence). The V and J ends lost 6 bases and 3 bases, in that order; junction bases with no gene match: 11. The CDR3 DNA reads as TGCAGTGCACCGCCCGCGGCAGGGGGCTACAATGAGCAGTTCTTC. Residues: CSAPPAAGGYNEQFF.

This clonotype was seen a handful of times. The chain is built from TRBV10-3 and TRBJ2-2, with 7 bases aligning to TRBD1. V shed 6 bases and J 0 bases; nucleotides not matched to a gene: 4. The CDR3 has 15 amino acids. Germline V gene sequence: CDR1 ENHRY, CDR2 SYGVKD. Here the CDR3 reads CAISTGDANTGELFF. The CDR3 DNA is TGTGCCATCAGCACAGGGGACGCGAACACCGGGGAGCTGTTTTTT.

The chain links TRBV11-2 to TRBJ2-2; weak D call: TRBD2 (5 bases). V lost 6 bases, J lost 8 bases, and 25 bases lay in between. From germline, CDR1 is SGHAT and CDR2 FQNNGV. CDR3 length equals 17 residues. The CDR3 DNA is TGTGCCAGCAGGGGCCTTGGGAGACTTCAATTAACAGGGGAGCTGTTTTTT. It is translated as CASRGLGRLQLTGELFF.

At least ten counts were recorded for this clonotype. J is TRBJ2-7 and V is TRBV9; D unresolved. The V and J ends lost 0 bases and 6 bases respectively, with 13 bases between them. Germline V gives CDR1 SGDLS, CDR2 YYNGEE. The CDR3 has 14 amino acids. CDR3 loop: CASSVDSLRAEQYF. CDR3 DNA: TGTGCCAGCAGCGTAGATAGCCTGCGCGCCGAGCAGTACTTC.

This clonotype was seen repeatedly, ten times or more. This chain uses TRBV5-6 with TRBJ2-7; maybe TRBD1 (6 bases). V dropped 0 bases and J dropped 2 bases, with 18 bases sitting between them. The CDR3 runs to 17 residues. Germline V gives CDR1 SGHDT, CDR2 YYEEEE. In nucleotides, the CDR3 is TGTGCCAGCAGCTTGGGGCCAGGACAGAGTAATACCTACGAGCAGTACTTC. It encodes CASSLGPGQSNTYEQYF. Variable domain in full (rest from reference TRBV5-6 and TRBJ2-7): DAGVTQSPTHLIKTRGQQVTLRCSPKSGHDTVSWYQQALGQGPQFIFQYYEEEERQRGNFPDRFSGHQFPNYSSELNVNALLLGDSALYLCASSLGPGQSNTYEQYFGPGTRLTVT.

This clonotype was counted only a few times. The V and J genes are TRBV5-1 and TRBJ2-3, with 9 bases aligning to TRBD1. This CDR3 has 13 amino acids. V shed 4 bases, J shed 6 bases, and the junction held 3 bases outside the gene matches. The germline V gene encodes CDR1 SGHRS and CDR2 YFSETQ. The CDR3 loop reads CASSADRGDTQYF. The CDR3 bases are TGCGCCAGCAGCGCCGACAGGGGGGATACGCAGTATTTT.

This clonotype was seen only a few times. The V gene is TRBV7-8, the J gene TRBJ1-6, with D unresolved. Per the germline V gene, CDR1 is SGHVS and CDR2 is FQNEAQ. The CDR3 is made up of 15 amino acids. Trimming cost V 6 bases and J 0 bases, with 9 bases left between them. CDR3 amino acids: CASRAVSSYNSPLHF. CDR3 coding DNA: TGTGCCAGCAGGGCAGTAAGCTCCTATAATTCACCCCTCCACTTT.

The genes are TRBV3-1 and TRBJ2-5; a weak D match, TRBD2 (6 bases). The V end was cut by 0 bases, the J end by 2 bases, with 10 bases between. CDR1 is LGHDT, CDR2 YNNKEL, per germline (reference sequence). The CDR3 extends over 15 amino acids. CDR3 bases: TGTGCCAGCAGCCAAGATAGCGGCTCGCAAGAGACCCAGTACTTC. Its protein product is CASSQDSGSQETQYF.

This clonotype showed up just a few times. The rearrangement links TRBV25-1 to TRBJ2-7; TRBD1 agrees at 7 bases. The CDR3 runs to 13 residues. The junction had 4 bases not matched to a gene; V was cut back by 7 bases and J by 1 base. Looked up from germline, CDR1 is MGHDK and CDR2 is SYGVNS. The CDR3 DNA reads as TGTGCCAGCACTAGGACAGGTTCCTACGAGCAGTACTTC. Encoded protein: CASTRTGSYEQYF.

This clonotype was observed at least ten times. The V call is TRBV5-1, the J call TRBJ1-5; D is ambiguous. Germline V lookup: CDR1 SGHRS, CDR2 YFSETQ. This CDR3 is built from 13 residues. V lost 8 bases to trimming and J lost 2 bases, with 11 bases between them. The CDR3 nucleotides read TGCGCCAGTTCATCACGGGGCAATCAGCCCCAGCATTTT. Protein: CASSSRGNQPQHF.

This clonotype was counted many times. The chain has TRBV24-1 and TRBJ2-2; TRBD2 agrees at 8 bases. The CDR3 length is 15 residues. In germline, CDR1 is KGHDR, CDR2 SFDVKD. V lost 6 bases to trimming and J lost 4 bases; unmatched junction nucleotides: 6. The CDR3 is CATSSSGGATGELFF. Written as DNA, the CDR3 is TGTGCCACCAGTTCAAGCGGGGGAGCCACCGGGGAGCTGTTTTTT.

The table lists this clonotype with a few counts. In DNA form, the CDR3 reads TGCAGTGCTTGGATAGCGGGGTTGGAGACCCAGTACTTC. As protein: CSAWIAGLETQYF. The chain has TRBV20-1 and TRBJ2-5, with TRBD2 matching 8 bases. Germline trimming cut 5 bases from V and 5 bases from J; bases unmatched to any gene: 7. Germline V gene sequence: CDR1 DFQATT, CDR2 SNEGSKA (reference sequence). This CDR3 is built from 13 residues.

This clonotype has only a few counts. The V and J genes are TRBV30 and TRBJ2-7; TRBD2 agrees at 9 bases. CDR3 length: 17 residues. With 0 bases clipped from V and 8 bases from J, the junction kept 17 bases outside the gene matches. Germline-derived CDR1 and CDR2 are GTSNPN and SVGIG (reference sequence). This chain's CDR3 is CAWSVTGLAGSYGKQYF. In nucleotides, the CDR3 is TGTGCCTGGAGTGTAACTGGTCTAGCGGGGTCCTACGGGAAGCAGTACTTC.

The genes are TRBV19 and TRBJ2-3; no reliable D call. Trimming took 4 bases from V and 4 from J, leaving 15 bases between them. The CDR3 totals 15 residues. Germline V gene data show CDR1 as LNHDA and CDR2 as SQIVND (reference sequence). The CDR3 DNA is TGTGCCAGTAGTACGGCCCAGATACGGGCAGATACGCAGTATTTT. It encodes CASSTAQIRADTQYF. The full variable domain, completed using reference TRBV19 and TRBJ2-3, is DGGITQSPKYLFRKEGQNVTLSCEQNLNHDAMYWYRQDPGQGLRLIYYSQIVNDFQKGDIAEGYSVSREKKESFPLTVTSAQKNPTAFYLCASSTAQIRADTQYFGPGTRLTVL.

This clonotype was observed a few times. V and J are TRBV7-2 and TRBJ1-2; D remains ambiguous. CDR3 size: 14 residues. The germline V and J ends were trimmed by 2 bases and 7 bases, with 14 bases remaining between them. Germline values: CDR1 SGHTA, CDR2 FQGNSA. In DNA form, the CDR3 reads TGTGCCAGCAGCTTATGGTGGCACCAGGCTGGCTACACCTTC. Translating it yields CASSLWWHQAGYTF.

V and J are TRBV10-3 and TRBJ1-1; possible D gene TRBD1, 5 bases. Between the trimmed V and J ends, which lost 2 bases and 6 bases, there was a span of 16 bases. This CDR3 region has 15 residues. Germline CDR1 and CDR2: ENHRY and SYGVKD. In nucleotides, the CDR3 is TGTGCCATCAGTGAGAGTAGGGCAGGGTATTCTGAAGCTTTCTTT. This gives the protein CAISESRAGYSEAFF.

This clonotype was seen a few times. The V gene is TRBV15, the J gene TRBJ2-7, with D unclear. The germline V gene encodes CDR1 LNHNV and CDR2 YYDKDF (reference sequence). The CDR3 is made up of 14 amino acids. Trimming took off 1 base at V and 3 bases at J, with 10 bases between the two ends. CDR3 nucleotide sequence: TGTGCCACCAGCAGAGGAATAGGGCTCTACGAGCAGTACTTC. Residues: CATSRGIGLYEQYF. Combining the CDR3 with reference TRBV15 and TRBJ2-7 gives the whole variable domain DAMVIQNPRYQVTQFGKPVTLSCSQTLNHNVMYWYQQKSSQAPKLLFHYYDKDFNNEADTPDNFQSRRPNTSFCFLDIRSPGLGDTAMYLCATSRGIGLYEQYFGPGTRLTVT.

This clonotype was counted only a few times. This chain uses TRBV4-3 with TRBJ2-2; TRBD2 aligns across 13 bases. There are 17 residues in the CDR3. With 5 bases clipped from V and 5 bases from J, the junction kept 8 bases outside the gene matches. Germline CDR1 and CDR2: LGHNA and YSLEER. DNA for the CDR3: TGCGCCAGCAGCGAAACTAGCGGGGGGGCGCCGACCGGGGAGCTGTTTTTT. This encodes CASSETSGGAPTGELFF.

This chain links TRBV5-1 with TRBJ2-5, with D possibly being TRBD2 (5 bases). The V end lost 2 bases, the J end lost 1 base, and 12 bases lay between the germline ends. The CDR3 contains 15 residues. CDR1 is SGHRS and CDR2 is YFSETQ in the germline V gene. The CDR3 is CASSFGILGQETQYF. In DNA, the CDR3 is TGCGCCAGCAGCTTTGGGATACTAGGCCAAGAGACCCAGTACTTC.

This clonotype was counted between two and nine times. The rearrangement uses TRBV11-2 and TRBJ1-4; the D is unclear. The CDR3 sequence is 12 residues long. V lost 1 base and J 11 bases, leaving 8 bases between the germline ends. The germline gives CDR1 SGHAT, CDR2 FQNNGV. The CDR3 reads CASSLALGKLFF. The CDR3, as DNA: TGTGCCAGCAGCTTAGCTCTTGGGAAACTGTTTTTT.

The chain uses TRBV7-2 and TRBJ1-2, with TRBD1 matching 9 bases. With V trimmed by 4 bases and J by 13 bases, 10 bases remained unmatched. CDR3 length: 13 residues. Germline loops: CDR1 SGHTA, CDR2 FQGNSA. The CDR3 region has the DNA TGTGCCAGCAGCTCCTCGGGACAGGGCACTCGCACCTTC. Its translation: CASSSSGQGTRTF.

The chain links TRBV9 to TRBJ1-2; D ambiguous. The CDR3 is 15 amino acids. With 0 bases removed from V and 0 bases from J, the gap between germline ends came to 9 bases. Germline CDR1 and CDR2: SGDLS and YYNGEE. This CDR3 reads CASSVEARANYGYTF. The CDR3 nucleotides read TGTGCCAGCAGCGTAGAAGCCAGAGCTAACTATGGCTACACCTTC.

This clonotype was found a few times. This rearrangement joins TRBV7-9 to TRBJ1-1; no clear D gene. The ends were cut back, 4 bases at V and 1 base at J, with 7 bases in the middle. The CDR3 loop spans 13 amino acids. Germline V lookup: CDR1 SEHNR, CDR2 FQNEAQ (reference sequence). This CDR3 is CASSSVGNTEAFF. The DNA for the CDR3 is TGTGCCAGCAGCTCTGTGGGGAACACTGAAGCTTTCTTT.

This clonotype was found a few times. V gene TRBV7-8 combines with J gene TRBJ1-3, with 7 bases that match TRBD1. The CDR3 has 15 amino acids. Germline V lookup: CDR1 SGHVS, CDR2 FQNEAQ. The CDR3 nucleotides read TGTGCGTCCTCCCGGGGAGGGGGCGAGGTGAACACCATATATTTT. Residues: CASSRGGGEVNTIYF.

The chain joins TRBV19 to TRBJ1-6; 8 positions match TRBD1. The CDR3 consists of 17 residues. Germline-derived CDR1 and CDR2 are LNHDA and SQIVND (reference sequence). Germline trimming cut 3 bases from V and 5 bases from J; bases unmatched to any gene: 9. This CDR3 is CASSMSRDRTDNSPLHF. The DNA for the CDR3 is TGTGCCAGTAGTATGTCCCGGGACAGGACGGATAATTCACCCCTCCACTTT.

V and J are TRBV12-3 or TRBV12-4 and TRBJ2-3; D is ambiguous. CDR3 length equals 14 residues. V dropped 5 bases and J dropped 5 bases, with 14 bases sitting between them. CDR3 DNA sequence: TGTGCCAGCAGTGTGATGTACGGTCTAGATACGCAGTATTTT. Encoded protein: CASSVMYGLDTQYF.

Many counts were recorded for this clonotype. The chain joins TRBV7-6 to TRBJ2-1; D remains ambiguous. Germline loops: CDR1 SGHVS, CDR2 FNYEAQ. The CDR3 loop spans 14 amino acids. V was shortened by 5 bases and J by 4 bases, with 12 bases between the two germline ends. The DNA of the CDR3 is TGTGCCAGCAGCCCGCCCCGCGAGTACAATGAGCAGTTCTTC. It encodes CASSPPREYNEQFF. Complete variable domain (other parts from reference TRBV7-6 and TRBJ2-1): GAGVSQSPRYKVTKRGQDVALRCDPISGHVSLYWYRQALGQGPEFLTYFNYEAQQDKSGLPNDRFSAERPEGSISTLTIQRTEQRDSAMYRCASSPPREYNEQFFGPGTRLTVL.